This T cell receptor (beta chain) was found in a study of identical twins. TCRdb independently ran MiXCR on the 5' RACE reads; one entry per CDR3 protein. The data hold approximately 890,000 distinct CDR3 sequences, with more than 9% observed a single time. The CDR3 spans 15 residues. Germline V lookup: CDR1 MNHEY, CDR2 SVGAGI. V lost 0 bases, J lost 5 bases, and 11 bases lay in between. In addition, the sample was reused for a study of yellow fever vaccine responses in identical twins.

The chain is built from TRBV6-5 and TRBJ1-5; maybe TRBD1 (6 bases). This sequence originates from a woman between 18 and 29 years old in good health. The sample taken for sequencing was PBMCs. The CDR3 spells CASSYSGGGYQPQHF. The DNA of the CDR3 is TGTGCCAGCAGTTACTCTGGAGGGGGGTATCAGCCCCAGCATTTT.